The entry that follows covers one TCR beta chain sequence. Its matching antigen is unknown. Patients were excluded for autoimmune disease history or systemic immunosuppression. This record comes from a study of OX40 agonist ivuxolimab in advanced cancers. The overall study: Aged roughly 23 to 79 with a mean of about 60 years, they were approximately 80% male. Study-wide results and limits: Expanded clones belonging to CD8+ T cells outnumbered, on average, those of CD4+. Both blood CD4+ and CD8+ T cells showed clonal growth by week 6 at 0.1 to 3.0 mg/kg.

Only in-frame clones appear in the TCRdb table, and some are missing; sequencing was by immunoSEQ multiplex PCR. The table has tens of thousands of clones, approximately 88% seen once. With 3 bases removed from V and 0 bases from J, the gap between germline ends came to 9 bases. This CDR3 region has 14 residues. Germline lookup yields CDR1 SGDLS and CDR2 YYNGEE. Source: CD4+ or CD8+ T cells sorted from blood, taken in a trial of the OX40 agonist ivuxolimab. This TCR was recovered from an adult with an advanced solid tumor such as melanoma, head and neck, liver or kidney cancer. The rearrangement uses TRBV9 and TRBJ1-1, with D perhaps matching TRBD1 (6 bases). CDR3 nucleotide sequence: TGTGCCAGCAGCGCTACAGGGCTGAACACTGAAGCTTTCTTT. It codes for CASSATGLNTEAFF. Variable domain in full (rest from reference TRBV9 and TRBJ1-1): DSGVTQTPKHLITATGQRVTLRCSPRSGDLSVYWYQQSLDQGLQFLIQYYNGEERAKGNILERFSAQQFPDLHSELNLSSLELGDSALYFCASSATGLNTEAFFGQGTRLTVV.